This T cell receptor (beta chain) was sequenced for a study of blood T cell repertoires in COVID-19. Overall study context: Sites in the United States, Italy and Spain provided acute and convalescent COVID-19 samples. Sources were T cells, B-cell-depleted T cells, or PBMCs; the material itself was cDNA or gDNA.

Authors' analysis steps: Estimation of nucleated cell counts was performed using reference gene primer amplification. Here immunoSEQ multiplex PCR was the method, and the copy in TCRdb shows in-frame clones only, minus some. V and J calls and clone size are given by that table; D and trimming were obtained from the DNA. The sample consists of some 130,000 clones, roughly 90% of them appearing once. The Seattle patients joined while their infection was active and were tracked longitudinally afterward. The germline gives CDR1 LNHDA, CDR2 SQIVND (reference sequence). CDR3 size: 17 residues. After removal of 7 bases from V and 0 bases from J, the junction contained 15 bases not matched to a gene.

The clonotype comes from a man aged 55-75 years with COVID-19, enrolled during active disease. The gene calls are TRBV19 and TRBJ2-7; TRBD2 agrees at 7 bases. Sample: peripheral blood. The CDR3 reads CASTSGRAGESSYEQYF. The CDR3 nucleotides are TGTGCCAGTACCTCAGGAAGGGCGGGGGAATCCTCCTACGAGCAGTACTTC.